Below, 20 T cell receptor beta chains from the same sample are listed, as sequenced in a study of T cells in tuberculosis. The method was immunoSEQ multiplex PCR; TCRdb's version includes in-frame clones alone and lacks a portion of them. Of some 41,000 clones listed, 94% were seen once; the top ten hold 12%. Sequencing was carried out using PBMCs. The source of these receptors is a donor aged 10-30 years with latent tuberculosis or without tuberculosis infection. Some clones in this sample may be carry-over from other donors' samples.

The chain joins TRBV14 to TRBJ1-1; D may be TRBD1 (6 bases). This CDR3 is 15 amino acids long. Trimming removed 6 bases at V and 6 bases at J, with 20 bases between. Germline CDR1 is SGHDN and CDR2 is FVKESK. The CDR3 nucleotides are TGTGCCAGCAGACCCACCACGACAGGTAACCCTGAAGCTTTCTTT. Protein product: CASRPTTTGNPEAFF. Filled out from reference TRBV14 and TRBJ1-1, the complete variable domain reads EAGVTQFPSHSVIEKGQTVTLRCDPISGHDNLYWYRRVMGKEIKFLLHFVKESKQDESGMPNNRFLAERTGGTYSTLKVQPAELEDSGVYFCASRPTTTGNPEAFFGQGTRLTVV.

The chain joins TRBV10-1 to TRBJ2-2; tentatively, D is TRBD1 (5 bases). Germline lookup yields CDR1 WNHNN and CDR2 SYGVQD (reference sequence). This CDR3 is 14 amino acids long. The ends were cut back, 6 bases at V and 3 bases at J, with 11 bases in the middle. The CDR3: CASSPTGDTGELFF. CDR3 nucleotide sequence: TGCGCCAGCAGCCCCACAGGTGACACCGGGGAGCTGTTTTTT.

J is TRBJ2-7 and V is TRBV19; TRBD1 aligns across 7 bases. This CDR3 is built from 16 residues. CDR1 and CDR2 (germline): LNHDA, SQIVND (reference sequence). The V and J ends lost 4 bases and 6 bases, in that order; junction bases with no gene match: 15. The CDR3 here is CASSNPGQTSLAEQYF. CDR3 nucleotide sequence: TGTGCCAGTAGTAACCCGGGACAGACCAGTCTTGCCGAGCAGTACTTC.

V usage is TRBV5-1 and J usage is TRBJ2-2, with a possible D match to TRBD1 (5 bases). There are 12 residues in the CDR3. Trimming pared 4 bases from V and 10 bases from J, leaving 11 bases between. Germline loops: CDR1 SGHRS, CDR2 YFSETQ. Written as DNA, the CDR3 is TGCGCCAGCAGCGTAGGGGAAGCGGAGCTGTTTTTT. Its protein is CASSVGEAELFF.

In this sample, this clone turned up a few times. The CDR3 nucleotides read TGCAGTGGTCTACTGAACACTGAAGCTTTCTTT. It specifies CSGLLNTEAFF. The chain has TRBV20-1 and TRBJ1-1; D is unclear. V lost 7 bases and J lost 0, with 6 bases in between. From germline, CDR1 is DFQATT and CDR2 SNEGSKA (reference sequence). CDR3 length: 11 amino acids.

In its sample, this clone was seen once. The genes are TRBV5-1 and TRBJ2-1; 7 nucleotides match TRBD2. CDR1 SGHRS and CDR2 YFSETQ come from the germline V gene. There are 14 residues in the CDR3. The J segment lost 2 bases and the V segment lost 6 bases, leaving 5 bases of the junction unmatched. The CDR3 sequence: CASNLAGAYNEQFF. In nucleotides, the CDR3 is TGCGCCAGCAACCTGGCGGGGGCCTACAATGAGCAGTTCTTC.

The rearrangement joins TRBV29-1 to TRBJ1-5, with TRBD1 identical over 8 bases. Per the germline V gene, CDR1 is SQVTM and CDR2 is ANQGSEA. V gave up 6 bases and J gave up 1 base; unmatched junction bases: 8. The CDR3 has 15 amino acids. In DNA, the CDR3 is TGCAGCGTCCGGACAGGGTTCGGGAGCAATCAGCCCCAGCATTTT. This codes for CSVRTGFGSNQPQHF. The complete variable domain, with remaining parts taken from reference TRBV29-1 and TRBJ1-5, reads SAVISQKPSRDICQRGTSLTIQCQVDSQVTMMFWYRQQPGQSLTLIATANQGSEATYESGFVIDKFPISRPNLTFSTLTVSNMSPEDSSIYLCSVRTGFGSNQPQHFGDGTRLSIL.

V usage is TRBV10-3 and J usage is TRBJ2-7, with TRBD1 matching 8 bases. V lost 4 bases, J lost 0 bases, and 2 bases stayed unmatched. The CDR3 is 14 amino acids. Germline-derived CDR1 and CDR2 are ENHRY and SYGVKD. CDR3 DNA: TGTGCCATCAGTGTTGGACAGGGCTCCTACGAGCAGTACTTC. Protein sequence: CAISVGQGSYEQYF.

Here the CDR3 reads CASSYGSGDSGNTIYF. Written as DNA, the CDR3 is TGTGCCAGCAGTTACGGCTCAGGGGACTCTGGAAACACCATATATTTT. The V gene is TRBV6-5, the J gene TRBJ1-3; D perhaps matches TRBD1 (6 bases). The CDR3 length is 16 residues. Deletions cut 2 bases from V and 0 bases from J, with 11 bases between. Germline CDR1 and CDR2: MNHEY and SVGAGI.

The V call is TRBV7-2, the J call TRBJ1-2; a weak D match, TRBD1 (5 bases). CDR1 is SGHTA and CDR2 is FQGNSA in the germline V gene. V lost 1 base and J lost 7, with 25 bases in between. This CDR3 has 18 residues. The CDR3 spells CASSLGSRSGPRISGYTF. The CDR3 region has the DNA TGTGCCAGCAGCTTAGGCAGTAGGTCAGGGCCTCGAATCTCTGGCTACACCTTC. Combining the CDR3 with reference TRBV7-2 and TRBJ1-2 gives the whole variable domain GAGVSQSPSNKVTEKGKDVELRCDPISGHTALYWYRQSLGQGLEFLIYFQGNSAPDKSGLPSDRFSAERTGGSVSTLTIQRTQQEDSAVYLCASSLGSRSGPRISGYTFGSGTRLTVV.

Here the CDR3 DNA reads TGTGCCAGCAGCCAAGCCGGGGGAACGGTCGGGGCCAACGTCCTGACTTTC. Translating it yields CASSQAGGTVGANVLTF. V usage is TRBV14 and J usage is TRBJ2-6; tentative D call: TRBD2 (6 bases). The CDR3 covers 17 residues. The germline V and J ends were trimmed by 1 base and 4 bases, with 14 bases remaining between them. Germline CDR1 reads SGHDN; CDR2 reads FVKESK.

The CDR3 spells CASSFDTSPNEKLFF. CDR3 DNA sequence: TGTGCCAGCAGTTTTGATACAAGTCCAAATGAAAAACTGTTTTTT. The chain is built from TRBV6-5 and TRBJ1-4; no clear D gene. From germline, CDR1 is MNHEY and CDR2 SVGAGI. The CDR3 totals 15 residues. V was clipped by 4 bases and J by 5 bases, with 14 bases between them.

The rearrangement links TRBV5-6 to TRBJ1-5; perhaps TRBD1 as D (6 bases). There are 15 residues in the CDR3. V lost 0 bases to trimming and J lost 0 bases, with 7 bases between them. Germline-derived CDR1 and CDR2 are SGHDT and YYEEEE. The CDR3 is CASSLEGHSNQPQHF. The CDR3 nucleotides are TGTGCCAGCAGCTTGGAGGGACATAGCAATCAGCCCCAGCATTTT. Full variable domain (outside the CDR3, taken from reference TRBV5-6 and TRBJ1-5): DAGVTQSPTHLIKTRGQQVTLRCSPKSGHDTVSWYQQALGQGPQFIFQYYEEEERQRGNFPDRFSGHQFPNYSSELNVNALLLGDSALYLCASSLEGHSNQPQHFGDGTRLSIL.

CDR3 coding DNA: TGCGCCAGCAGCCCACAGGGTGTTCAGTCTGAAGCTTTCTTT. As protein: CASSPQGVQSEAFF. The rearrangement uses TRBV10-1 and TRBJ1-1, with D perhaps TRBD1 (6 bases). V was clipped by 6 bases and J by 6 bases, with 17 bases between them. This CDR3 has 14 amino acids. CDR1 WNHNN and CDR2 SYGVQD come from the germline V gene (reference sequence).

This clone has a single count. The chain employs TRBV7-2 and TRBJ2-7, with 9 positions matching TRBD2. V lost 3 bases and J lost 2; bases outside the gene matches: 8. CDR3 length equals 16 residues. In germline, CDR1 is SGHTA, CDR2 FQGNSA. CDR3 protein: CASSLAGGLSPYEQYF. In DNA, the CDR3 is TGTGCCAGCAGCTTGGCGGGGGGGCTCAGTCCCTACGAGCAGTACTTC. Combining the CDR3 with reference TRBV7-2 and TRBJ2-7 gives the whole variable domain GAGVSQSPSNKVTEKGKDVELRCDPISGHTALYWYRQSLGQGLEFLIYFQGNSAPDKSGLPSDRFSAERTGGSVSTLTIQRTQQEDSAVYLCASSLAGGLSPYEQYFGPGTRLTVT.

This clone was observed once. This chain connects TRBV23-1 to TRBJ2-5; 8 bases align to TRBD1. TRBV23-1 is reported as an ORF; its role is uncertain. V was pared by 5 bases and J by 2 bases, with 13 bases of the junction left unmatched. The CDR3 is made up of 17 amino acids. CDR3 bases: TGCGCCAGCAGTTACAGCTTGGGACAGGCAGCGCAAGAGACCCAGTACTTC. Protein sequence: CASSYSLGQAAQETQYF.

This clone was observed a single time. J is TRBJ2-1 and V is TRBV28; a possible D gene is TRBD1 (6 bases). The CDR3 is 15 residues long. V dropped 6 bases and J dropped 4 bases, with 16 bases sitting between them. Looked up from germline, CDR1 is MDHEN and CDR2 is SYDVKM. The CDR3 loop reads CASRSGENGYNEQFF. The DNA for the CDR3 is TGTGCCAGCAGGTCAGGGGAGAATGGATACAATGAGCAGTTCTTC.

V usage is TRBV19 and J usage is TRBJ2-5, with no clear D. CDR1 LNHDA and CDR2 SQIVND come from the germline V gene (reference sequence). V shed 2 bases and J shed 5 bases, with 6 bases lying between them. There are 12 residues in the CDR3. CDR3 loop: CASSINEETQYF. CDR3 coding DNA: TGTGCCAGTAGTATAAACGAGGAGACCCAGTACTTC.

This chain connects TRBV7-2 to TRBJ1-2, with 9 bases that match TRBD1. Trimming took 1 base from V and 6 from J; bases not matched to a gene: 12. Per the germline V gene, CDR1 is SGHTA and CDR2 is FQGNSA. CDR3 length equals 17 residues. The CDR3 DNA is TGTGCCAGCAGCTTAGGGACAGGGGACCCATTTAAGGATGGCTACACCTTC. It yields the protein CASSLGTGDPFKDGYTF.

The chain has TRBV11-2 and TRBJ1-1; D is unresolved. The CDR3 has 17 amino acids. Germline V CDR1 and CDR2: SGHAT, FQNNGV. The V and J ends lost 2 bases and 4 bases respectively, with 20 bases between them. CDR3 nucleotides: TGTGCCAGCAGCTTATGGCTTCCTACTCCCAGAGGCACTGAAGCTTTCTTT. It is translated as CASSLWLPTPRGTEAFF.